Following are 2 T cell receptor beta chains from one sample sequenced in a study of shared clonotypes between healthy human individuals. CD45RO-negative, CCR7-positively selected cells formed the naive CD8 fraction, excluding terminally differentiated effector memory CD45RA+ cells. Repertoires were generated with immunoSEQ multiplex PCR, while TCRdb's copy carries only in-frame clones and drops some. The sample shows roughly 600,000 clones, 95% to 98% of them seen only once. Sequencing was carried out using naive CD8+ T cells sorted from blood. The receptor source for this set is a man younger than 40 in good health.

The chain joins TRBV28 to TRBJ2-3, with 10 bases matching TRBD2. Germline V gene data show CDR1 as MDHEN and CDR2 as SYDVKM. The CDR3 spans 14 residues. V shed 10 bases, J shed 2 bases, and the junction held 6 bases outside the gene matches. The CDR3: CAIGLAGVTDTQYF. The CDR3 coding sequence is TGTGCCATAGGGCTAGCGGGGGTCACAGATACGCAGTATTTT.

V and J are TRBV9 and TRBJ2-3; no clear D. Trimming shortened V by 3 bases and J by 6 bases, and 14 bases separated the two germline ends. Looked up from germline, CDR1 is SGDLS and CDR2 is YYNGEE. The CDR3 length is 14 residues. The CDR3 protein is CASSAYISGDTQYF. The CDR3 bases are TGTGCCAGCAGCGCTTACATATCCGGGGATACGCAGTATTTT.